These 15 T cell receptor beta chains were all obtained from the same sample, sequenced in a study of cytomegalovirus exposure and HLA in healthy donors. PCR involved 60 Vbeta and 13 Jbeta primers. Sequenced by immunoSEQ multiplex PCR; TCRdb stores in-frame clones only, minus some. The data hold about 140,000 clones, with 80% observed a single time. Sequencing input: PBMCs. Source of these receptors: a man aged 30 to 39 in good health.

The chain links TRBV7-9 to TRBJ2-1; tentative D call: TRBD1 (6 bases). Trimming pared 5 bases from V and 7 bases from J, leaving 9 bases between. Germline CDR1 SEHNR, CDR2 FQNEAQ (reference sequence). The CDR3 runs 12 residues. The CDR3 protein is CASSDRINEQFF. CDR3 in DNA: TGTGCCAGCAGCGACAGGATTAATGAGCAGTTCTTC. The complete variable domain, with remaining parts taken from reference TRBV7-9 and TRBJ2-1, reads DTGVSQNPRHKITKRGQNVTFRCDPISEHNRLYWYRQTLGQGPEFLTYFQNEAQLEKSRLLSDRFSAERPKGSFSTLEIQRTEQGDSAMYLCASSDRINEQFFGPGTRLTVL.

The gene calls are TRBV25-1 and TRBJ2-1; 8 positions match TRBD2. The CDR3 has 14 amino acids. Trimming at V came to 4 bases and at J to 7 bases, leaving 6 bases not matched to a gene. Germline V gives CDR1 MGHDK, CDR2 SYGVNS. The CDR3 sequence: CASSVQRGFNEQFF. CDR3 nucleotides: TGTGCCAGCAGTGTCCAGCGGGGGTTTAATGAGCAGTTCTTC.

The chain combines TRBV18 with TRBJ1-4; D gene ambiguous. Deletions cut 1 base from V and 0 bases from J, with 9 bases between. This CDR3 contains 16 residues. The V gene's germline CDR1 is KGHSH and CDR2 LQKENI. The CDR3 DNA reads TGTGCCAGCTCACCACGGAGGGCGGCAACTAATGAAAAACTGTTTTTT. Its translation: CASSPRRAATNEKLFF.

As concerns this clone: Other DNA sequences in the same sample also yield this CDR3. CDR3 amino acids: CASSVVQGGTGELFF. The CDR3 DNA is TGTGCCAGCAGCGTAGTTCAGGGGGGAACCGGGGAGCTGTTTTTT. V is TRBV9 and J is TRBJ2-2; maybe TRBD1 (7 bases). Germline V gene data show CDR1 as SGDLS and CDR2 as YYNGEE. V was clipped by 0 bases and J by 5 bases, with 11 bases between them. This CDR3 contains 15 residues.

This clone came up a few times. The rearrangement joins TRBV30 to TRBJ2-1; the D gene is possibly TRBD1 (5 bases). The germline V gene has CDR1 GTSNPN and CDR2 SVGIG (reference sequence). The CDR3 is 18 amino acids. Trimming took off 2 bases at V and 3 bases at J, with 23 bases between the two ends. This chain's CDR3 is CAWSSSAWSRANYNEQFF. The CDR3 region has the DNA TGTGCCTGGAGTTCCTCCGCGTGGAGCAGGGCTAACTACAATGAGCAGTTCTTC.

V gene TRBV6-5 combines with J gene TRBJ2-5; 8 bases align to TRBD2. V was pared by 5 bases and J by 5 bases, with 7 bases of the junction left unmatched. The CDR3 extends over 14 amino acids. Germline CDR1 MNHEY, CDR2 SVGAGI. In DNA, the CDR3 is TGTGCCAGCAGTCGAGCGGGAGCGGGGGAGACCCAGTACTTC. Its protein is CASSRAGAGETQYF.

This clone was observed a single time. The chain links TRBV7-9 to TRBJ2-7, with no clear D. The CDR3 covers 13 residues. Deletions cut 1 base from V and 3 bases from J, with 7 bases between. CDR1 and CDR2 (germline): SEHNR, FQNEAQ (reference sequence). The CDR3 sequence is CASSLGADYEQYF. The CDR3 region has the DNA TGTGCCAGCAGCTTAGGGGCAGACTACGAGCAGTACTTC.

The V call is TRBV9, the J call TRBJ2-5; weak D call: TRBD2 (6 bases). The CDR3 is 13 residues long. Germline CDR1 reads SGDLS; CDR2 reads YYNGEE. Trimming took 4 bases from V and 3 from J, leaving 10 bases between them. The CDR3 nucleotides are TGTGCCAGCAGCTCCTGGGGGGAAGAGACCCAGTACTTC. This codes for CASSSWGEETQYF.

The CDR3 DNA is TGTGCCAGCAGCCCCCCTAGCTATGAGCAGTTCTTC. Its translation: CASSPPSYEQFF. V usage is TRBV7-9 and J usage is TRBJ2-1; weak D call: TRBD2 (5 bases). Germline CDR1 reads SEHNR; CDR2 reads FQNEAQ (reference sequence). The CDR3 spans 12 residues. V lost 5 bases, J lost 8 bases, and 10 bases lay in between. Full variable domain (outside the CDR3, taken from reference TRBV7-9 and TRBJ2-1): DTGVSQNPRHKITKRGQNVTFRCDPISEHNRLYWYRQTLGQGPEFLTYFQNEAQLEKSRLLSDRFSAERPKGSFSTLEIQRTEQGDSAMYLCASSPPSYEQFFGPGTRLTVL.

This clone was found a few times. The chain links TRBV11-2 to TRBJ1-2; D gene ambiguous. The CDR3 extends over 17 amino acids. V gave up 8 bases and J gave up 3 bases, with 25 bases separating them. Germline V CDR1 and CDR2: SGHAT, FQNNGV. The CDR3 here is CASQAWEVRDRDYGYTF. The CDR3 DNA reads TGTGCCAGCCAAGCCTGGGAAGTTCGGGATCGGGACTATGGCTACACCTTC.

This sequence joins TRBV28 and TRBJ1-2; 11 positions agree with TRBD1. Trimming cost V 6 bases and J 6 bases; bases outside gene matches: 9. Germline-derived CDR1 and CDR2 are MDHEN and SYDVKM. The CDR3 runs to 15 residues. As DNA, the CDR3 is TGTGCCAGCAGGACGAGAGGACAGGGGGCGGATGGCTACACCTTC. Translation gives CASRTRGQGADGYTF.

The count of this clone is one. The rearrangement links TRBV28 to TRBJ1-3; 7 bases line up with TRBD1. The trim removed 3 bases at V and 1 base at J, leaving 9 bases unmatched. This CDR3 contains 17 residues. The germline V gene encodes CDR1 MDHEN and CDR2 SYDVKM. Here the CDR3 DNA reads TGTGCCAGCAGTTTTTTAGCCAGGGGGATTTCTGGAAACACCATATATTTT. This encodes CASSFLARGISGNTIYF.

V and J are TRBV13 and TRBJ1-4, with D perhaps TRBD1 (5 bases). CDR3 size: 18 residues. The V gene's germline CDR1 is PRHDT and CDR2 FYEKMQ (reference sequence). Deletions cut 4 bases from V and 0 bases from J, with 18 bases between. CDR3 coding DNA: TGTGCCAGCAGCTCGATCGGGGGGAAACAGACAACTAATGAAAAACTGTTTTTT. Its translation: CASSSIGGKQTTNEKLFF. The full variable domain, completed using reference TRBV13 and TRBJ1-4, is AAGVIQSPRHLIKEKRETATLKCYPIPRHDTVYWYQQGPGQDPQFLISFYEKMQSDKGSIPDRFSAQQFSDYHSELNMSSLELGDSALYFCASSSIGGKQTTNEKLFFGSGTQLSVL.

The V call is TRBV28, the J call TRBJ2-7; D unresolved. CDR1 and CDR2 from the germline V gene are MDHEN and SYDVKM. Between the trimmed V and J ends, which lost 5 bases and 2 bases, there was a span of 7 bases. The CDR3 is 12 amino acids. The DNA of the CDR3 is TGTGCCAGCAGTCCGACAACCTACGAGCAGTACTTC. Amino acids: CASSPTTYEQYF. Filled out from reference TRBV28 and TRBJ2-7, the complete variable domain reads DVKVTQSSRYLVKRTGEKVFLECVQDMDHENMFWYRQDPGLGLRLIYFSYDVKMKEKGDIPEGYSVSREKKERFSLILESASTNQTSMYLCASSPTTYEQYFGPGTRLTVT.

The chain employs TRBV15 and TRBJ1-2, with D perhaps matching TRBD1 (5 bases). Germline CDR1 is LNHNV and CDR2 is YYDKDF (reference sequence). The V gene lost 0 bases and the J gene lost 8 bases, with 16 bases spanning the gap. This CDR3 is built from 15 residues. In DNA form, the CDR3 reads TGTGCCACCAGCAGAGAATCAGGGCCTACATCCGGCTACACCTTC. Translated, it gives CATSRESGPTSGYTF.